These 14 T cell receptor beta chains were all obtained from the same sample, sequenced in a study of blood T cell repertoires in COVID-19. Clones were sequenced by immunoSEQ multiplex PCR, and TCRdb holds only the in-frame ones, with some missing. The sample records some 130,000 clones, about 75% being singletons. The sample taken for sequencing was peripheral blood. Receptors originate from an older man with acute or convalescent COVID-19.

CDR3 region: CASSQPGQGYNEQFF. CDR3 nucleotide sequence: TGTGCCAGCAGCCAGCCTGGACAGGGATACAATGAGCAGTTCTTC. V is TRBV4-2 and J is TRBJ2-1, with 8 bases fitting TRBD1. This CDR3 has 15 amino acids. Germline lookup yields CDR1 LGHNA and CDR2 YNFKEQ. The ends lost 3 bases at V and 4 bases at J; junction bases unmatched: 5.

The chain uses TRBV7-3 and TRBJ2-2; 8 positions agree with TRBD1. Germline V gene lookup returns CDR1 SGHTA and CDR2 FQGTGA. With V trimmed by 2 bases and J by 2 bases, 1 base remained unmatched. The CDR3 is 15 residues long. For the CDR3, the DNA is TGTGCCAGCAGCTTACAGGGGGCTAACACCGGGGAGCTGTTTTTT. Its protein product is CASSLQGANTGELFF.

The chain joins TRBV29-1 to TRBJ1-1; D gene ambiguous. The V and J ends lost 7 bases and 7 bases respectively, with 16 bases between them. This CDR3 is 12 amino acids long. Per the germline V gene, CDR1 is SQVTM and CDR2 is ANQGSEA. The CDR3 DNA follows: TGCAGCGCTACCCCCGTCCCCAGTGAAGCTTTCTTT. This gives the protein CSATPVPSEAFF.

This chain connects TRBV28 to TRBJ2-2; TRBD2 is a possible D gene (5 bases). This CDR3 is built from 16 residues. The germline V and J ends were trimmed by 8 bases and 1 base, with 17 bases remaining between them. In germline, CDR1 is MDHEN, CDR2 SYDVKM. CDR3 DNA: TGTGCCAGCCATTCCGTTCGGGGTTGGAACACCGGGGAGCTGTTTTTT. Its protein is CASHSVRGWNTGELFF.

The V and J genes are TRBV5-1 and TRBJ2-7, with a tentative D call TRBD2 (6 bases). Germline V CDR1 and CDR2: SGHRS, YFSETQ. The CDR3 covers 14 residues. The germline V and J ends were trimmed by 4 bases and 4 bases, with 15 bases remaining between them. The CDR3 reads CASSPEGGAYEQYF. Written as DNA, the CDR3 is TGCGCCAGCAGCCCAGAAGGAGGGGCTTACGAGCAGTACTTC. The variable domain in full, with the rest retrieved from reference TRBV5-1 and TRBJ2-7, is KAGVTQTPRYLIKTRGQQVTLSCSPISGHRSVSWYQQTPGQGLQFLFEYFSETQRNKGNFPGRFSGRQFSNSRSEMNVSTLELGDSALYLCASSPEGGAYEQYFGPGTRLTVT.

The CDR3 region has the DNA TGTGCCAGCAGCAAGGGGCCGGGAGAGCGGTATGGCTACACCTTC. It encodes CASSKGPGERYGYTF. The genes are TRBV7-9 and TRBJ1-2; D perhaps matches TRBD1 (5 bases). With 5 bases removed from V and 5 bases from J, the gap between germline ends came to 18 bases. The CDR3 sequence is 15 residues long. Looked up from germline, CDR1 is SEHNR and CDR2 is FQNEAQ (reference sequence).

The chain joins TRBV18 to TRBJ2-7; D gene unclear. Germline V gives CDR1 KGHSH, CDR2 LQKENI. CDR3 length: 11 amino acids. Trimming removed 2 bases from V and 5 bases from J, with 4 bases in between. CDR3 sequence: CASSPADEQYF. CDR3 sequence (DNA): TGTGCCAGCTCACCAGCAGACGAGCAGTACTTC.

This clone has at least ten counts. V gene TRBV7-9 combines with J gene TRBJ2-3; possible D gene TRBD2, 6 bases. Per germline, CDR1 SEHNR and CDR2 FQNEAQ (reference sequence). V dropped 2 bases and J dropped 1 base, with 7 bases sitting between them. The CDR3 has 14 residues. This CDR3 reads CASSLSGGTDTQYF. DNA of the CDR3: TGTGCCAGCAGCTTATCGGGAGGCACAGATACGCAGTATTTT.

This clone came up a few times. This chain joins TRBV5-1 and TRBJ2-3, with D hard to call. The CDR3 is 14 amino acids. The germline gives CDR1 SGHRS, CDR2 YFSETQ. V gave up 0 bases and J gave up 1 base, with 6 bases separating them. The CDR3 DNA reads TGCGCCAGCAGCTTGGACCAGGGCACAGATACGCAGTATTTT. Translating it yields CASSLDQGTDTQYF. The variable domain in full, completed from reference TRBV5-1 and TRBJ2-3, reads KAGVTQTPRYLIKTRGQQVTLSCSPISGHRSVSWYQQTPGQGLQFLFEYFSETQRNKGNFPGRFSGRQFSNSRSEMNVSTLELGDSALYLCASSLDQGTDTQYFGPGTRLTVL.

The gene calls are TRBV10-3 and TRBJ1-3; perhaps TRBD1 as D (6 bases). V was pared by 5 bases and J by 4 bases, with 12 bases between. Germline-derived CDR1 and CDR2 are ENHRY and SYGVKD. CDR3 size: 14 residues. The CDR3 DNA follows: TGTGCCATCAGTATACAGGGTGCGGGAAACACCATATATTTT. Translated, it gives CAISIQGAGNTIYF.

V is TRBV28 and J is TRBJ1-2; 7 bases align to TRBD1. Germline CDR1 reads MDHEN; CDR2 reads SYDVKM. With V trimmed by 3 bases and J by 3 bases, 1 base remained unmatched. This CDR3 region has 13 residues. Written as DNA, the CDR3 is TGTGCCAGCAGTTTGGGGACAGACTATGGCTACACCTTC. Translation gives CASSLGTDYGYTF.

The chain couples TRBV7-9 to TRBJ1-2, with 10 bases fitting TRBD1. CDR1 SEHNR and CDR2 FQNEAQ come from the germline V gene (reference sequence). The J segment lost 0 bases and the V segment lost 6 bases, leaving 4 bases of the junction unmatched. This CDR3 has 15 amino acids. Written as DNA, the CDR3 is TGTGCCAGCAGGGGGACAGGGGAATCTAACTATGGCTACACCTTC. Its protein is CASRGTGESNYGYTF.

The chain couples TRBV7-2 to TRBJ2-3; TRBD1 matches 9 bases. After removal of 5 bases from V and 3 bases from J, the junction contained 3 bases not matched to a gene. The V gene's germline CDR1 is SGHTA and CDR2 FQGNSA. This CDR3 is 14 amino acids long. Written as DNA, the CDR3 is TGTGCCAGCAGCACAGGGGGCATGACAGATACGCAGTATTTT. Translated, it gives CASSTGGMTDTQYF.

The gene calls are TRBV7-9 and TRBJ2-2, with D perhaps TRBD1 (5 bases). CDR3 length: 15 amino acids. Germline V gene sequence: CDR1 SEHNR, CDR2 FQNEAQ (reference sequence). Trimming cost V 6 bases and J 0 bases, with 11 bases left between them. In DNA form, the CDR3 reads TGTGCCAGCAGGGCAGGGTACACGAACACCGGGGAGCTGTTTTTT. Translated, it gives CASRAGYTNTGELFF.